The T cell receptor (beta chain) under discussion was sequenced for a study of cytomegalovirus exposure and HLA in healthy donors (dated by TCRdb to the late 2010s). In the study overall: According to an earlier analysis of a few hundred of the donors, about 179 million T cells yielded 117 million unique TCR beta sequences and roughly 280 Gb of sequence data. An early release covering 500 to 750 HLA-typed donors comprised approximately 300 gigabases of sequencing data and about 90 million unique TCR sequences. Of the roughly 400 genotyped donors, roughly 85% fell in the genetic ancestry cluster associated with self-reported Caucasian donors. The aim of the study was to test whether cataloging public T cell receptors could identify signatures of past pathogen exposure. The T cell repertoires of roughly 660 subjects were profiled by immunosequencing and related to cytomegalovirus serostatus. Along with the approximately 650-subject first cohort, a separate validation cohort of around 110 different subjects was used. To predict cytomegalovirus infection status, the study combined high-throughput TCR immunosequencing, statistical association of individual TCRs with disease status, and machine learning. A later analysis re-analyzed previously published TCR beta repertoires from several hundred donors and added high-resolution HLA genotyping to study TCR occurrence patterns. The later analysis used no new phenotypic data to find candidate immune exposures, relying instead on TCR beta sequences and their occurrence across donors. In an earlier analysis of a few hundred of the donors, high-throughput TCR beta sequencing was used to judge whether each TCR beta V gene segment behaved as functional or pseudogenic. Donor age, sex, ethnicity and CMV serostatus were compiled alongside the repertoire data. A later genetic analysis took genome-wide SNP genotypes for about 55% of the 666 donors and used that subset as a discovery cohort. All discovery cohort repertoires had been generated on a single sequencing platform. Class I and class II HLA loci were covered by the typing at four-digit resolution. Typing coverage differed by locus: A, B, C, DRB1 and DQB1 were typed in about 620-630 donors, DQA1 in 522, DPA1 in around 580, and DPB1 in 400 to 490. Because of strong linkage in the cohort, five DR-DQ haplotypes were treated as single units for association and clustering. On average, roughly 200,000 unique TCR beta nucleotide sequences were sequenced per donor among roughly 430 genotyped donors of the cohort, with approximately 18% of those sequences being non-productive.

The cohort comprised hundreds of healthy bone marrow donors. All cohort members were sampled while nominally healthy, although unrecorded immune exposures were likely present. The donor was CMV seronegative and was included in the group of around 320 seronegative cohort members. A peripheral blood sample was collected from each donor, and TCR beta sequencing was performed on peripheral blood mononuclear cells. The Qiagen DNeasy Blood Extraction Kit was used to extract genomic DNA from the blood cell samples. This clone was found a few times. The specificity of this receptor is unknown. Base qualities are not provided; no much larger clone lies one nucleotide away. Library preparation was by the immunoSEQ multiplex PCR assay. For the multiplex PCR, a mixture combining 60 forward primers for TCR Vbeta segments and 13 reverse primers for TCR Jbeta segments was used. A multiplex PCR assay on genomic DNA amplified the CDR3 region of rearranged TCR beta genes. The Illumina HiSeq System was used to sequence the amplified TCR beta libraries as 87-base-pair reads. The published analysis was carried out like this. A later analysis counted 65 million to 90 million unique TCR beta chains across the 670 or so repertoires, and around 9.9 million of these chains were shared by at least two donors. Raw reads were error-corrected and collapsed into unique sequences by a nearest-neighbor algorithm in which closely related sequences were merged to remove PCR and sequencing errors. Alignment of CDR3 sequences to IMGT reference sequences was used to assign V, D and J gene segments. Each retained sequence needed at least a six-nucleotide match to both a V gene segment and a J gene segment. A rearrangement counted as productive if the CDR3 had no stop codons and remained in frame with V and J, and every other rearrangement counted as non-productive. Following IMGT convention, CDR3 was defined as the stretch from the second conserved V-encoded cysteine to the conserved J-encoded phenylalanine. The earlier analysis of about 590 of the donors excluded sequences that lacked an unambiguous match to a single V gene segment. An earlier analysis of just under 600 of the donors called V segments functional above 56.7% productive rearrangements and segregating when the between-donor standard deviation exceeded 5%. A statistical classification framework was built to diagnose cytomegalovirus status from the catalog of TCR beta chain sequences. V and J gene assignment, in a later analysis, came from comparing TCR nucleotide sequences with IMGT/GENE-DB human TR gene sequences. Using the TCRdist pipeline, a later analysis assigned CDR3 sequences along with most-parsimonious VDJ recombination scenarios. In a later analysis, each TCR beta chain was defined by its CDR3 amino acid sequence together with its V-gene family, and reads lacking a unique V-gene family were excluded. To address suspected cross-contamination and a sequencing artifact, a later analysis removed 450 to 700 highly shared, low-generation-probability nucleotide sequences. In a later analysis, a clonal expansion index for each public chain was calculated from normalized within-repertoire ranks of inferred template counts. In a later analysis, generation probabilities were computed using a VDJ recombination model fitted to out-of-frame rearrangements, and the results were checked against IGoR. A later analysis scored TCR-TCR, TCR-HLA and TCR-CMV co-occurrence with hypergeometric tests, applying a repertoire-size bias correction to TCR pairs. To estimate false discovery rates, a later analysis permuted the HLA or CMV assignments 20 times. A later analysis grouped co-occurring TCRs with DBSCAN, adding TCRdist sequence similarity when clustering within HLA-allele-positive subsets. Repertoires with fewer than 30,000 or more than 120,000 public chains were left out of co-occurrence clustering, as were five repertoires with anomalous nucleotide sharing. The table comes from immuneACCESS by way of TCRdb, which keeps in-frame sequences with V and J called. Part of the clones is missing from these tables; in studies checked, under half for an unresolved V gene and the rest for unknown reasons. D and trimming were read from the DNA, whereas the V and J calls and clone size are those reported in that table. The sample table records 200,000 to 250,000 clones; roughly 80% of these occur just once. The leading ten clones occupy 15% to 17% of the sample.

What the work shows at the level of the full study, not this receptor alone: Most CMV-associated TCR beta chains appeared to be HLA-restricted in a later analysis, and the HLA associations seemed to be driven largely by CMV exposure. The only immune exposure information available for the cohort was CMV serostatus. In a later analysis, the rate of TCR association differed among HLA loci, with DRB1 alleles having the most associated TCRs and HLA-C alleles having the fewest. Because HLA typing was unavailable for some donors at each locus, only the typed subset was used in association tests. A further reported finding was that TCR beta sequences accurately predicted the HLA-A and HLA-B alleles for most subjects in the first cohort. According to a later genetic analysis, donors in an Asian-associated ancestry cluster had fewer N-insertions in productive TCRs than the approximately 650-donor mean. Sequencing depth was assumed to be roughly uniform across donors in the presence/absence analyses, though that assumption may not hold. The authors suggested that the approach could potentially be generalized to other disease states and immunological phenotypes. In an earlier analysis of some 550 of the donors, most TCR beta V segments were observed in productive rearrangements about 87% or about 30% of the time, broadly matching IMGT annotations. An association between a missense DCLRE1C variant and V-gene and J-gene trimming of TCR beta chains was found in a later genetic analysis and replicated in an independent cohort. The cohort was sequenced for TCR beta chains only, and without alpha or paired-chain data the features that could be detected were limited. Strong co-occurrence of HLA alleles, especially DR and DQ, made assigning TCR associations to individual alleles difficult. The 87-base-pair reads could not distinguish some IMGT-functional V segments, including TRBV6-2 and TRBV6-3, so those segments were excluded. The classifier was reported to diagnose cytomegalovirus status with high specificity and sensitivity in both the original cohort and the validation cohort. In vitro tests confirmed that a few of the cytomegalovirus-associated TCR beta chains recognize cytomegalovirus antigens. In a later analysis, around 15,000 TCR beta sequences were associated with specific HLA alleles at a false discovery rate of 0.05. Across donors, most TCR sequences were observed very rarely, whereas some public TCRs were present in many individuals. Linkage disequilibrium might explain the correlated functional status among segregating V segments, but an unknown experimental factor could not be ruled out. A group of highly shared sequence variants was considered likely to be a technical artifact of the sequencing pipeline. Several of the top co-occurrence clusters appeared to be linked to parvovirus B19, influenza, CMV and Epstein-Barr virus, according to a later analysis. A later analysis found that HLA-associated TCR beta chains were more clonally expanded and had lower generation probabilities than equally common non-associated chains. The earlier analysis of 587 of the donors excluded roughly 16 rarely observed V segments, including chromosome 9 orphons, because counts were too low. In the study, around 150 TCR beta chains were listed as associated with cytomegalovirus.

CDR1 and CDR2 are read off the germline V gene as SGHRS and YFSETQ. The CDR3 runs 15 amino acids, cysteine and phenylalanine included. Here the CDR3 DNA is all that survives: 45 bases in frame from base 1. The junction shows trimming of 6 bases on V and 8 bases on J, and the gene matches do not reach 9 bases of it. The receptor comes from a middle-aged man in good health and CMV-seronegative. Source material: PBMCs. This chain joins TRBV5-1 to TRBJ1-4, with 11 central nucleotides matching TRBD1. The CDR3 is CASTSGGTGGEKLFF. The base sequence is TGCGCCAGCACCTCAGGGGGGACAGGGGGAGAAAAACTGTTTTTT.